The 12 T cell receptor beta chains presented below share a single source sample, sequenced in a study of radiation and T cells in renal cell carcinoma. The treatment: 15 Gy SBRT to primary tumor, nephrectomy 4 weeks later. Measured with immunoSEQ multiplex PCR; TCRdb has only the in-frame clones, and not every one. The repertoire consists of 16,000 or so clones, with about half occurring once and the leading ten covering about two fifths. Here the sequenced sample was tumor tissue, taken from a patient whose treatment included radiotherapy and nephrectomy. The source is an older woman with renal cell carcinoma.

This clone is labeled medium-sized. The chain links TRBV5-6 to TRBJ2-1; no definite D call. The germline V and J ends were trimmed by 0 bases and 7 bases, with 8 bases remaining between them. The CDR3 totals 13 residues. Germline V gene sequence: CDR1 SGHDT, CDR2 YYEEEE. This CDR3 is CASSLGAWNEQFF. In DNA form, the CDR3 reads TGTGCCAGCAGCTTGGGAGCCTGGAATGAGCAGTTCTTC.

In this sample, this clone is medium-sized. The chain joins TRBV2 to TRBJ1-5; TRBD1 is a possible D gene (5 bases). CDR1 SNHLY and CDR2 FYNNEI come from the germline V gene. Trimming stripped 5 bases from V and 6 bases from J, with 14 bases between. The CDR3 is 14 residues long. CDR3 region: CASSFGTGFQPQHF. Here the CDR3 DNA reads TGTGCCAGCAGTTTCGGGACGGGTTTTCAGCCCCAGCATTTT.

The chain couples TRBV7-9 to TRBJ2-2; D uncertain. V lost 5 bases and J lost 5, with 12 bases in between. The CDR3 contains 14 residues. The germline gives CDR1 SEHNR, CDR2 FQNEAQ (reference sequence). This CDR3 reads CASSTPSWTGELFF. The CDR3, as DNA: TGTGCCAGCAGCACGCCATCGTGGACCGGGGAGCTGTTTTTT.

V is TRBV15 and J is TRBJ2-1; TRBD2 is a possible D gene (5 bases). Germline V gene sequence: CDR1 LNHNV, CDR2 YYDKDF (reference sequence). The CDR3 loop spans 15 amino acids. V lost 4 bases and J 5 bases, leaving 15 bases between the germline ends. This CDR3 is CATSMRGLLDNEQFF. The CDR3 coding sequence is TGTGCCACCAGCATGAGAGGGTTGCTGGACAATGAGCAGTTCTTC.

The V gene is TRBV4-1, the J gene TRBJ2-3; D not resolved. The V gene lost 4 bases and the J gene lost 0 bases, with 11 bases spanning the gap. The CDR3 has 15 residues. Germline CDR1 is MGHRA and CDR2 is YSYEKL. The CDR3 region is CASSPVVPSTDTQYF. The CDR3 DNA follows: TGCGCCAGCAGCCCCGTCGTCCCGAGCACAGATACGCAGTATTTT.

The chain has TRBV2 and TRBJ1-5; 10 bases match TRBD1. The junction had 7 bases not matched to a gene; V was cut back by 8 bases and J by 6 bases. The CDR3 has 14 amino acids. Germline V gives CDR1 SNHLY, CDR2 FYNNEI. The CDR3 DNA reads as TGTGCCAGCTACCTCGGGACAGGGGTTCAGCCCCAGCATTTT. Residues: CASYLGTGVQPQHF.

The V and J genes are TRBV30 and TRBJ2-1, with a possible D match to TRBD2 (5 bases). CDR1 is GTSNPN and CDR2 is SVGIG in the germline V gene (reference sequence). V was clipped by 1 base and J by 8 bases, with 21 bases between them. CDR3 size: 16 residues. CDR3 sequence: CAWSANREPGHDEQFF. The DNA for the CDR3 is TGTGCCTGGAGTGCTAACCGGGAACCTGGCCACGATGAGCAGTTCTTC.

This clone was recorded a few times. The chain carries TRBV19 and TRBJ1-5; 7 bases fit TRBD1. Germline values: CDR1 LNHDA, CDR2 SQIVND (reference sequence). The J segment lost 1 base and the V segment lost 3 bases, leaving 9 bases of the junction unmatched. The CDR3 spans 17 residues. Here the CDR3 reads CASSIIQTGYSNQPQHF. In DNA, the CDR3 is TGTGCCAGTAGTATTATTCAGACAGGGTACAGCAATCAGCCCCAGCATTTT.

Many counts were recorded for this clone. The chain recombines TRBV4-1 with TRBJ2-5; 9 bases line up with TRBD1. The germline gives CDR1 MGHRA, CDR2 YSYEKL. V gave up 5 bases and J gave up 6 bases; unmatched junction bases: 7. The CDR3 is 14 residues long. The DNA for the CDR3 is TGCGCCAGCAGCTTACGGGACAGGGTAAAGACCCAGTACTTC. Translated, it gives CASSLRDRVKTQYF.

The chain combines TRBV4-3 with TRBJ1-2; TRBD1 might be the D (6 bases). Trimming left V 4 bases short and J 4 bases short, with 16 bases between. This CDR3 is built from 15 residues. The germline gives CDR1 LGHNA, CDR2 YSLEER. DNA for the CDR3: TGCGCCAGCAGCCGGTCTGCAGGGGAAAGCTATGGCTACACCTTC. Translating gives CASSRSAGESYGYTF.

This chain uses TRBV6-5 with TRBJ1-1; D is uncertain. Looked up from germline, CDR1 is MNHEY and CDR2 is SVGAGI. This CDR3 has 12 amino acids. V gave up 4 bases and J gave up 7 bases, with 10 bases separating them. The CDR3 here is CASSSSTREAFF. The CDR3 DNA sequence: TGTGCCAGCAGTTCTTCTACACGTGAAGCTTTCTTT.

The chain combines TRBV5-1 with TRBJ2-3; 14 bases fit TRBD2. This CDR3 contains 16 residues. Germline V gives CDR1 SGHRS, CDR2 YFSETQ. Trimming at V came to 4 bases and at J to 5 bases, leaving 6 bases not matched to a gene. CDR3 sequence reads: CASSPGLAGGIDTQYF. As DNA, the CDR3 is TGCGCCAGCAGCCCAGGACTAGCGGGAGGCATAGATACGCAGTATTTT. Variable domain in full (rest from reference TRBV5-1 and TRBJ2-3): KAGVTQTPRYLIKTRGQQVTLSCSPISGHRSVSWYQQTPGQGLQFLFEYFSETQRNKGNFPGRFSGRQFSNSRSEMNVSTLELGDSALYLCASSPGLAGGIDTQYFGPGTRLTVL.